One sample yielded the 20 T cell receptor beta chains listed below, sequenced in a study of blood T cell repertoires in COVID-19. Sequenced by immunoSEQ multiplex PCR; TCRdb stores in-frame clones only, minus some. The repertoire holds some 240,000 clones, with 80% to 90% as singletons. The sequenced material came from PBMCs or T cells enriched from blood (not recorded which). All receptors derive from a woman aged 35 to 49 who had been exposed to COVID-19.

This clone was seen once. This rearrangement joins TRBV3-1 (or the pseudogene TRBV3-2) to TRBJ1-5, with 7 bases fitting TRBD1. The germline V gene has CDR1 LGHDT and CDR2 YNNKEL (reference sequence). CDR3 length: 18 amino acids. With 5 bases clipped from V and 0 bases from J, the junction kept 13 bases outside the gene matches. CDR3 coding DNA: TGTGCCAGCAGCTCAACCCATAGGGGGCCGTATAGCAATCAGCCCCAGCATTTT. Translating it yields CASSSTHRGPYSNQPQHF.

Of note for this clone: Other DNA sequences in the same sample also yield this CDR3. V is TRBV3-1 (or the pseudogene TRBV3-2) and J is TRBJ1-5; 9 bases are shared with TRBD1. The CDR3 totals 15 residues. Trimming took 3 bases from V and 4 from J; bases not matched to a gene: 4. Germline V gives CDR1 LGHDT, CDR2 YNNKEL (reference sequence). The CDR3 DNA sequence: TGTGCCAGCAGCCAGGGGACAGGGTCTAATCAGCCCCAGCATTTT. It is translated as CASSQGTGSNQPQHF.

The CDR3 loop is CATSPQGGLASNEQFF. DNA for the CDR3: TGTGCCACCAGCCCCCAGGGGGGACTAGCGTCCAATGAGCAGTTCTTC. The rearrangement links TRBV15 to TRBJ2-1; 10 bases agree with TRBD2. After removal of 5 bases from V and 6 bases from J, the junction contained 10 bases not matched to a gene. Per germline, CDR1 LNHNV and CDR2 YYDKDF (reference sequence). This CDR3 contains 16 residues.

The gene calls are TRBV3-1 (or the pseudogene TRBV3-2) and TRBJ2-7; 11 bases are a match to TRBD1. The CDR3 extends over 20 amino acids. V lost 3 bases and J lost 2; bases outside the gene matches: 18. Per germline, CDR1 LGHDT and CDR2 YNNKEL (reference sequence). This chain's CDR3 is CASSHPTWGDRGTSPYEQYF. The CDR3 region has the DNA TGTGCCAGCAGCCACCCCACATGGGGGGACAGGGGGACTAGTCCCTACGAGCAGTACTTC.

The genes are TRBV12-3 or TRBV12-4 and TRBJ2-6; no clear D gene. CDR3 size: 12 residues. V was pared by 10 bases and J by 8 bases, with 12 bases between. CDR3 coding DNA: TGTGCCATAACGCGGATTCCCAACGTCCTGACTTTC. This sequence encodes CAITRIPNVLTF.

The rearrangement uses TRBV27 and TRBJ1-5, with D possibly matching TRBD1 (6 bases). The CDR3 runs 14 residues. V lost 6 bases to trimming and J lost 9 bases, with 18 bases between them. Germline V gives CDR1 MNHEY, CDR2 SMNVEV (reference sequence). CDR3 sequence (DNA): TGTGCCAGCAGCCTCTCTGGGGGCCTCAGGCCCCAGCATTTT. Protein: CASSLSGGLRPQHF.

The chain uses TRBV19 and TRBJ1-1; 11 nucleotides agree with TRBD1. The CDR3 extends over 15 amino acids. CDR1 is LNHDA, CDR2 SQIVND, per germline (reference sequence). The junction had 6 bases not matched to a gene; V was cut back by 6 bases and J by 3 bases. CDR3 sequence reads: CASRIGTGGYTEAFF. The DNA for the CDR3 is TGTGCCAGTAGGATCGGGACAGGGGGTTACACTGAAGCTTTCTTT.

This clone was seen just once. The chain employs TRBV30 and TRBJ2-2; possible D gene TRBD1, 6 bases. In germline, CDR1 is GTSNPN, CDR2 SVGIG (reference sequence). Trimming stripped 4 bases from V and 3 bases from J, with 9 bases between. This CDR3 has 13 residues. The CDR3 loop is CAWKGVDTGELFF. CDR3 nucleotide sequence: TGTGCCTGGAAGGGGGTAGACACCGGGGAGCTGTTTTTT. The full variable domain, with the rest looked up from reference TRBV30 and TRBJ2-2, is SQTIHQWPATLVQPVGSPLSLECTVEGTSNPNLYWYRQAAGRGLQLLFYSVGIGQISSEVPQNLSASRPQDRQFILSSKKLLLSDSGFYLCAWKGVDTGELFFGEGSRLTVL.

This chain links TRBV11-3 with TRBJ1-1, with 8 bases lining up with TRBD1. The CDR3 extends over 15 amino acids. The germline gives CDR1 SGHNT, CDR2 YENEEA. Trimming removed 4 bases from V and 5 bases from J; junction bases left unmatched: 9. The CDR3 region is CASSSYRGSGTEAFF. CDR3 nucleotides: TGTGCCAGCAGCTCCTACAGGGGGTCGGGAACTGAAGCTTTCTTT.

The V and J genes are TRBV28 and TRBJ1-1, with D perhaps TRBD1 (6 bases). The ends were cut back, 0 bases at V and 8 bases at J, with 7 bases in the middle. The CDR3 loop spans 12 amino acids. In germline, CDR1 is MDHEN, CDR2 SYDVKM. This CDR3 reads CASSLWDREAFF. The CDR3 bases are TGTGCCAGCAGTTTATGGGACAGAGAAGCTTTCTTT.

This clone is a singleton in its sample. The chain combines TRBV5-6 with TRBJ1-6; 9 bases map to TRBD1. This CDR3 has 17 amino acids. V lost 6 bases to trimming and J lost 1 base; unmatched junction nucleotides: 8. The V gene's germline CDR1 is SGHDT and CDR2 YYEEEE. Here the CDR3 reads CASIPGQGSSYNSPLHF. In nucleotides, the CDR3 is TGTGCCAGCATCCCCGGACAGGGGTCATCCTATAATTCACCCCTCCACTTT. Using reference TRBV5-6 and TRBJ1-6 for the parts outside the CDR3, the full variable domain is DAGVTQSPTHLIKTRGQQVTLRCSPKSGHDTVSWYQQALGQGPQFIFQYYEEEERQRGNFPDRFSGHQFPNYSSELNVNALLLGDSALYLCASIPGQGSSYNSPLHFGNGTRLTVT.

The rearrangement links TRBV24-1 to TRBJ1-5; D is ambiguous. V gave up 4 bases and J gave up 3 bases, with 15 bases separating them. This CDR3 is built from 16 residues. From germline, CDR1 is KGHDR and CDR2 SFDVKD. The DNA of the CDR3 is TGTGCCACCAGTGACGCAAAGAGGCAGAACAATCAGCCCCAGCATTTT. Translation gives CATSDAKRQNNQPQHF.

This clone appeared once. The V and J genes are TRBV10-3 and TRBJ1-4, with 9 bases aligning to TRBD1. The CDR3 spans 15 residues. Germline loops: CDR1 ENHRY, CDR2 SYGVKD. Germline trimming cut 0 bases from V and 8 bases from J; bases unmatched to any gene: 4. The CDR3 loop is CAISESGQGEEKLFF. For the CDR3, the DNA is TGTGCCATCAGTGAGTCGGGACAGGGAGAGGAAAAACTGTTTTTT.

A remark on this clone: The germline gene is not matched at one end of the junction; a read error may be the cause. The chain uses TRBV5-1 and TRBJ1-2; the match to TRBD1 covers 8 bases. The CDR3 is made up of 13 amino acids. From germline, CDR1 is SGHRS and CDR2 YFSETQ. CDR3 nucleotides: TGTGCCAGCAGCTTGGACAGGGACTATGGCTACACCTTC. It codes for CASSLDRDYGYTF. Full variable domain (missing parts from reference TRBV5-1 and TRBJ1-2): KAGVTQTPRYLIKTRGQQVTLSCSPISGHRSVSWYQQTPGQGLQFLFEYFSETQRNKGNFPGRFSGRQFSNSRSEMNVSTLELGDSALYLCASSLDRDYGYTFGSGTRLTVV.

The chain employs TRBV30 and TRBJ1-6, with 7 bases lining up with TRBD1. J lost 9 bases, V lost 5 bases, and 7 bases had no gene match. The CDR3 is 13 residues long. Germline CDR1 reads GTSNPN; CDR2 reads SVGIG (reference sequence). CDR3 nucleotide sequence: TGTGCCTGGCGACAGGGTGAAGGTTCACCCCTCCACTTT. Protein product: CAWRQGEGSPLHF.

This clone was found a few times. The rearrangement links TRBV7-8 to TRBJ2-7, with D hard to call. This CDR3 comprises 13 residues. The V gene's germline CDR1 is SGHVS and CDR2 FQNEAQ. Trimming cost V 5 bases and J 6 bases, with 14 bases left between them. CDR3 sequence reads: CASSPGVAGEQYV. The CDR3 DNA follows: TGTGCCAGCAGCCCCGGAGTAGCTGGCGAGCAGTACGTC.

This chain connects TRBV2 to TRBJ2-7; D might be TRBD2 (5 bases). Trimming took 8 bases from V and 3 from J, leaving 8 bases between them. The CDR3 loop spans 11 amino acids. Germline CDR1 is SNHLY and CDR2 is FYNNEI. DNA for the CDR3: TGTGCCAGCGCTGCGGGCTACGAGCAGTACGTC. Translation gives CASAAGYEQYV.

The chain is built from TRBV7-9 and TRBJ2-6; the D gene is possibly TRBD1 (5 bases). The CDR3 length is 16 residues. V was trimmed by 4 bases and J by 2 bases, leaving 12 bases between them. CDR1 SEHNR and CDR2 FQNEAQ come from the germline V gene (reference sequence). The CDR3 bases are TGTGCCAGCAGCTCATATTCAGGGACTGGGGCCAACGTCCTGACTTTC. It yields the protein CASSSYSGTGANVLTF.

V usage is TRBV28 and J usage is TRBJ1-4; D is ambiguous. In germline, CDR1 is MDHEN, CDR2 SYDVKM. The length of the CDR3 is 15 residues. V lost 3 bases to trimming and J lost 3 bases, with 11 bases between them. The chain's CDR3 is CASSFMAGPNEKLFF. The CDR3 coding sequence is TGTGCCAGCAGTTTCATGGCAGGCCCTAATGAAAAACTGTTTTTT.

J is TRBJ2-7 and V is TRBV3-1 (or the pseudogene TRBV3-2), with a weak D call TRBD1 (5 bases). CDR3 length: 17 amino acids. Germline values: CDR1 LGHDT, CDR2 YNNKEL (reference sequence). V lost 0 bases, J lost 5 bases, and 20 bases lay in between. The CDR3 sequence is CASSQDHVQGIWNEQYF. CDR3 in DNA: TGTGCCAGCAGCCAAGATCACGTCCAGGGCATATGGAACGAGCAGTACTTC.